The 25 T cell receptor beta chains listed next were all sequenced from one sample in a study of blood T cell repertoires in COVID-19. Repertoires were generated with immunoSEQ multiplex PCR, while TCRdb's copy carries only in-frame clones and drops some. Of approximately 170,000 clones detected, about 86% appear once; the ten largest clones hold roughly a fifth. Sequenced: peripheral blood. All receptors come from a woman of 80 years or more with acute or convalescent COVID-19.

The chain combines TRBV5-8 with TRBJ2-4; D might be TRBD1 (6 bases). Germline loops: CDR1 SGHTS, CDR2 YDEGEE. V shed 1 base and J shed 7 bases, with 9 bases lying between them. The CDR3 has 13 amino acids. CDR3 in amino acids: CASSLTGSNIQYF. In DNA, the CDR3 is TGTGCCAGCAGCTTGACAGGGTCGAACATTCAGTACTTC.

V gene TRBV19 combines with J gene TRBJ2-1; 8 positions match TRBD1. The junction had 9 bases not matched to a gene; V was cut back by 6 bases and J by 5 bases. Germline CDR1 and CDR2: LNHDA and SQIVND (reference sequence). CDR3 length: 15 amino acids. CDR3 DNA: TGTGCCAGTAGGCGCCAGGGGGCCGGGAACAATGAGCAGTTCTTC. Translation gives CASRRQGAGNNEQFF.

The chain carries TRBV9 and TRBJ2-2; TRBD1 is a possible D gene (5 bases). The ends were cut back, 3 bases at V and 7 bases at J, with 13 bases in the middle. CDR3 length: 14 amino acids. Germline V gene data show CDR1 as SGDLS and CDR2 as YYNGEE. CDR3 bases: TGTGCCAGCAGCGCCGACTGGGGCGGCGGGGAGCTGTTTTTT. Protein product: CASSADWGGGELFF.

The V gene is TRBV7-9, the J gene TRBJ1-1, with D possibly TRBD1 on 5 matching bases. V dropped 2 bases and J dropped 8 bases, with 9 bases sitting between them. CDR3 size: 12 residues. CDR1 and CDR2 from the germline V gene are SEHNR and FQNEAQ (reference sequence). The CDR3 sequence is CASSLSPGEAFF. The CDR3 DNA follows: TGTGCCAGCAGCTTATCCCCAGGGGAAGCTTTCTTT.

This chain joins TRBV9 and TRBJ1-5, with 7 bases identical to TRBD1. Per the germline V gene, CDR1 is SGDLS and CDR2 is YYNGEE. The CDR3 consists of 14 residues. V was pared by 3 bases and J by 6 bases, with 6 bases of the junction left unmatched. CDR3 nucleotides: TGTGCCAGCAGCGAGACAGGGTTTGGTCAGCCCCAGCATTTT. Residues: CASSETGFGQPQHF.

V is TRBV19 and J is TRBJ1-2, with TRBD1 matching 8 bases. In germline, CDR1 is LNHDA, CDR2 SQIVND (reference sequence). The CDR3 totals 15 residues. The junction had 11 bases not matched to a gene; V was cut back by 5 bases and J by 6 bases. The CDR3 loop is CASSQIEQGADGYTF. The CDR3 DNA follows: TGTGCCAGTAGTCAGATCGAGCAGGGGGCAGATGGCTACACCTTC.

This clone came up once. The rearrangement links TRBV28 to TRBJ2-1; the match to TRBD1 covers 8 bases. V dropped 2 bases and J dropped 11; count of bases not matched to a gene: 11. This CDR3 contains 15 residues. CDR1 and CDR2 from the germline V gene are MDHEN and SYDVKM. The CDR3 sequence is CASSLPNDRGPKQFF. CDR3 nucleotide sequence: TGTGCCAGCAGTTTACCCAATGACAGGGGACCCAAGCAGTTCTTC.

The chain joins TRBV11-3 to TRBJ2-7; TRBD2 matches 9 bases. The CDR3 contains 17 residues. The germline V gene encodes CDR1 SGHNT and CDR2 YENEEA. V lost 1 base to trimming and J lost 7 bases; unmatched junction nucleotides: 14. CDR3 DNA sequence: TGTGCCAGCAGCTTAGCCCCAAAACTAGCGGGCTCGCGAGAGCAGTACTTC. This codes for CASSLAPKLAGSREQYF. Supplemented by reference TRBV11-3 and TRBJ2-7, the full variable domain reads EAGVVQSPRYKIIEKKQPVAFWCNPISGHNTLYWYLQNLGQGPELLIRYENEEAVDDSQLPKDRFSAERLKGVDSTLKIQPAELGDSAVYLCASSLAPKLAGSREQYFGPGTRLTVT.

This chain joins TRBV5-4 and TRBJ2-7, with a weak D call TRBD2 (6 bases). The CDR3 extends over 15 amino acids. The germline gives CDR1 SGHNT, CDR2 YYREEE (reference sequence). V was trimmed by 2 bases and J by 3 bases, leaving 15 bases between them. Here the CDR3 reads CASSLGGAVGYEQYF. CDR3 DNA sequence: TGTGCCAGCAGCTTAGGAGGGGCGGTGGGCTACGAGCAGTACTTC. Together with reference TRBV5-4 and TRBJ2-7, the CDR3 gives the full variable domain: ETGVTQSPTHLIKTRGQQVTLRCSSQSGHNTVSWYQQALGQGPQFIFQYYREEENGRGNFPPRFSGLQFPNYSSELNVNALELDDSALYLCASSLGGAVGYEQYFGPGTRLTVT.

V is TRBV28 and J is TRBJ2-7; 7 bases are a match to TRBD2. After removal of 4 bases from V and 3 bases from J, the junction contained 12 bases not matched to a gene. The germline V gene encodes CDR1 MDHEN and CDR2 SYDVKM. The CDR3 covers 16 residues. In DNA form, the CDR3 reads TGTGCCAGCAGTTCAGCCCTTTTGGGGGGGATCTACGAGCAGTACTTC. Protein sequence: CASSSALLGGIYEQYF.

V usage is TRBV27 and J usage is TRBJ1-2; the D is unclear. CDR3 length: 14 amino acids. Germline V lookup: CDR1 MNHEY, CDR2 SMNVEV (reference sequence). Trimming took 4 bases from V and 9 from J, leaving 18 bases between them. CDR3 amino acids: CASSSAKPGPSYTF. CDR3 DNA sequence: TGTGCCAGCAGTTCCGCAAAACCGGGTCCAAGCTACACCTTC.

The chain couples TRBV5-4 to TRBJ1-2, with D perhaps matching TRBD1 (5 bases). The CDR3 spans 12 residues. Trimming took off 0 bases at V and 12 bases at J, with 12 bases between the two ends. CDR1 and CDR2 from the germline V gene are SGHNT and YYREEE (reference sequence). CDR3 loop: CASSLDRFVDTF. CDR3 bases: TGTGCCAGCAGCTTGGACAGGTTTGTGGACACCTTC.

V gene TRBV2 combines with J gene TRBJ2-7, with 11 bases that match TRBD2. This CDR3 contains 13 residues. Germline V gene data show CDR1 as SNHLY and CDR2 as FYNNEI. Losses at the gene ends were 6 bases for V and 3 bases for J; bases not matched to a gene: 1. The CDR3 coding sequence is TGTGCCAGCAGACTAGCGGGGGACTACGAGCAGTACTTC. Its protein is CASRLAGDYEQYF.

This chain connects TRBV3-1 (or the pseudogene TRBV3-2) to TRBJ2-6; 8 bases agree with TRBD2. J was trimmed by 0 bases and V by 5 bases; bases with no gene match: 6. The CDR3 is 17 amino acids. The germline V gene has CDR1 LGHDT and CDR2 YNNKEL (reference sequence). CDR3 DNA: TGTGCCAGCAGCTATGCGGGGGGTCCCTCTGGGGCCAACGTCCTGACTTTC. Its protein is CASSYAGGPSGANVLTF.

The V and J genes are TRBV7-9 and TRBJ2-2; D gene unclear. Germline values: CDR1 SEHNR, CDR2 FQNEAQ (reference sequence). This CDR3 is 16 amino acids long. V lost 5 bases and J 6 bases, leaving 19 bases between the germline ends. The CDR3 spells CASSAADMDPAGELFF. As DNA, the CDR3 is TGTGCCAGCAGCGCCGCTGACATGGATCCCGCCGGGGAGCTGTTTTTT.

The J gene is TRBJ1-6, the V gene TRBV6-5, with 7 positions matching TRBD1. CDR1 MNHEY and CDR2 SVGAGI come from the germline V gene. The CDR3 sequence is 15 residues long. The J segment lost 9 bases and the V segment lost 0 bases, leaving 5 bases of the junction unmatched. The CDR3 region has the DNA TGTGCCAGCAGTTACTCTGGCAGGGGGACTTCACCCCTCCACTTT. Its translation is CASSYSGRGTSPLHF.

The chain combines TRBV19 with TRBJ2-1, with 8 bases identical to TRBD2. Germline V CDR1 and CDR2: LNHDA, SQIVND (reference sequence). The CDR3 length is 18 residues. J was trimmed by 2 bases and V by 0 bases; bases with no gene match: 9. CDR3 sequence reads: CASSIDSPGLVAYNEQFF. The CDR3 nucleotides read TGTGCCAGTAGTATAGACTCCCCGGGACTAGTAGCCTACAATGAGCAGTTCTTC. Together with reference TRBV19 and TRBJ2-1, the CDR3 gives the full variable domain: DGGITQSPKYLFRKEGQNVTLSCEQNLNHDAMYWYRQDPGQGLRLIYYSQIVNDFQKGDIAEGYSVSREKKESFPLTVTSAQKNPTAFYLCASSIDSPGLVAYNEQFFGPGTRLTVL.

This clone occurred once. J is TRBJ1-5 and V is TRBV2; no reliable D call. Germline values: CDR1 SNHLY, CDR2 FYNNEI. Trimming stripped 3 bases from V and 4 bases from J, with 4 bases between. The CDR3 has 12 amino acids. The CDR3 reads CASSDGNQPQHF. The CDR3 bases are TGTGCCAGCAGTGACGGGAATCAGCCCCAGCATTTT.

This chain connects TRBV3-1 (or the pseudogene TRBV3-2) to TRBJ2-2, with unresolved D. The CDR3 covers 15 residues. Germline loops: CDR1 LGHDT, CDR2 YNNKEL (reference sequence). V lost 4 bases to trimming and J lost 2 bases, with 11 bases between them. The DNA of the CDR3 is TGTGCCAGCAGCCGGGCACAGATAAACACCGGGGAGCTGTTTTTT. Translating gives CASSRAQINTGELFF.

This clone appeared a few times. The V and J genes are TRBV28 and TRBJ2-7; D is perhaps TRBD2 (6 bases). CDR1 and CDR2 from the germline V gene are MDHEN and SYDVKM. V was clipped by 7 bases and J by 3 bases, with 31 bases between them. The CDR3 sequence is 19 residues long. The CDR3 DNA reads as TGTGCCAGCACCCTCCGAGCCAGGCGGTCGGCGGGAACGAACTACGAGCAGTACTTC. Translation: CASTLRARRSAGTNYEQYF.

In the case of this clone: The sample has other DNA sequences that encode this CDR3 too. The V call is TRBV19, the J call TRBJ1-6; 7 bases match TRBD1. Germline CDR1 LNHDA, CDR2 SQIVND (reference sequence). CDR3 length equals 14 residues. V shed 5 bases, J shed 6 bases, and the junction held 4 bases outside the gene matches. The DNA for the CDR3 is TGTGCCAGTAGTGACAGGGTCGGTAATTCACCCCTCCACTTT. This translates into CASSDRVGNSPLHF.

V usage is TRBV5-1 and J usage is TRBJ2-1; TRBD2 matches 9 bases. Germline V gene lookup returns CDR1 SGHRS and CDR2 YFSETQ. The CDR3 runs to 15 residues. V shed 7 bases and J 0 bases; nucleotides not matched to a gene: 5. The CDR3 spells CASSTSGGSYNEQFF. CDR3 coding DNA: TGCGCCAGCTCGACTAGCGGAGGCTCCTACAATGAGCAGTTCTTC. Filled out from reference TRBV5-1 and TRBJ2-1, the complete variable domain reads KAGVTQTPRYLIKTRGQQVTLSCSPISGHRSVSWYQQTPGQGLQFLFEYFSETQRNKGNFPGRFSGRQFSNSRSEMNVSTLELGDSALYLCASSTSGGSYNEQFFGPGTRLTVL.

This clone was detected a few times. The chain uses TRBV7-2 and TRBJ1-2, with TRBD1 identical over 8 bases. This CDR3 region has 14 residues. J gave up 7 bases and V 5 bases, and 9 bases lay outside the gene matches. From germline, CDR1 is SGHTA and CDR2 FQGNSA. Here the CDR3 DNA reads TGTGCCAGCAGCCCCGGGACAGGACGAAGTGGCTACACCTTC. Its protein is CASSPGTGRSGYTF.

Only one count was recorded for this clone. The CDR3 DNA sequence: TGTGCCAGCAGCCAACAAACAGGGCTCACAGATACGCAGTATTTT. It translates to CASSQQTGLTDTQYF. The V call is TRBV14, the J call TRBJ2-3; D might be TRBD1 (6 bases). Trimming stripped 2 bases from V and 2 bases from J, with 11 bases between. The length of the CDR3 is 15 residues. Germline-derived CDR1 and CDR2 are SGHDN and FVKESK.

The V gene is TRBV28, the J gene TRBJ2-2; 13 positions match TRBD2. V shed 6 bases and J 7 bases; nucleotides not matched to a gene: 5. This CDR3 has 15 amino acids. Germline V gene data show CDR1 as MDHEN and CDR2 as SYDVKM. The CDR3 bases are TGTGCCAGCAGCCTGGGGACTAGCGGGGTCGGGGAGCTGTTTTTT. It encodes CASSLGTSGVGELFF.